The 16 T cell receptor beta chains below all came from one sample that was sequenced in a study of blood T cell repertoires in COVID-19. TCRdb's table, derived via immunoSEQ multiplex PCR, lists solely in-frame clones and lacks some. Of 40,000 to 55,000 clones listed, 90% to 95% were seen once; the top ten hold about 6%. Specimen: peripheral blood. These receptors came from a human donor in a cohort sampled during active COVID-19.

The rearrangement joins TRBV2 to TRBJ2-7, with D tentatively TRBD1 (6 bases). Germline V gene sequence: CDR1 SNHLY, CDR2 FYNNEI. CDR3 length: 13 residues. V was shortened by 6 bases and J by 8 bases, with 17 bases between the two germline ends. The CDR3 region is CASRQGIYVQQYF. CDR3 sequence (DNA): TGTGCCAGCAGACAGGGAATCTACGTCCAGCAGTACTTC. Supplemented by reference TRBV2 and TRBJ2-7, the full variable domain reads EPEVTQTPSHQVTQMGQEVILRCVPISNHLYFYWYRQILGQKVEFLVSFYNNEISEKSEIFDDQFSVERPDGSNFTLKIRSTKLEDSAMYFCASRQGIYVQQYFGPGTRLTVT.

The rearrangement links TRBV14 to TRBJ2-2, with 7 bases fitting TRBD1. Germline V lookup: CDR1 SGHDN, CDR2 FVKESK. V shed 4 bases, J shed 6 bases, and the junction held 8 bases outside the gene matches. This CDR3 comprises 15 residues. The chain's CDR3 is CASSLADRSSGELFF. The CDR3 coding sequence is TGTGCCAGCAGCCTCGCGGACAGGTCATCCGGGGAGCTGTTTTTT.

CDR3 loop: CSVEGESSYEQYF. The CDR3 DNA reads as TGCAGCGTTGAAGGGGAGAGCTCCTACGAGCAGTACTTC. The genes are TRBV29-1 and TRBJ2-7; D is possibly TRBD2 (5 bases). With 1 base removed from V and 0 bases from J, the gap between germline ends came to 7 bases. There are 13 residues in the CDR3. Germline lookup yields CDR1 SQVTM and CDR2 ANQGSEA.

The CDR3 is CASSLVRHPADTQYF. The CDR3 DNA reads as TGTGCCAGCAGCTTAGTGAGGCATCCAGCAGATACGCAGTATTTT. The chain couples TRBV7-2 to TRBJ2-3; D remains ambiguous. CDR3 size: 15 residues. Trimming took off 1 base at V and 4 bases at J, with 12 bases between the two ends. Per germline, CDR1 SGHTA and CDR2 FQGNSA.

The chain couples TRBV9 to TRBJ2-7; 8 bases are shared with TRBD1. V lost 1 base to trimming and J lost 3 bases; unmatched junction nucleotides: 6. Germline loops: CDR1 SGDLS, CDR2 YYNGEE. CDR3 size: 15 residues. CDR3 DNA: TGTGCCAGCAGCGTACTCGACAGGGGAAACTACGAGCAGTACTTC. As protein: CASSVLDRGNYEQYF.

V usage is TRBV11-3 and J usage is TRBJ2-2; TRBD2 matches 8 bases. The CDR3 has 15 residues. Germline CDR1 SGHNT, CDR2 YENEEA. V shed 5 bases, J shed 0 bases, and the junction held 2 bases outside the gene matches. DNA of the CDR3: TGTGCCAGCAGCCCCGGGGGGGCGAACACCGGGGAGCTGTTTTTT. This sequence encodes CASSPGGANTGELFF.

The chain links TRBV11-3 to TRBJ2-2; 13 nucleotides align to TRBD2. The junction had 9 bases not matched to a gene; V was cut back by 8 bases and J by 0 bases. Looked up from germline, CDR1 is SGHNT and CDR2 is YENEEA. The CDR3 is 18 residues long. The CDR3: CASATSGGPTSNTGELFF. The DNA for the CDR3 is TGTGCCAGCGCGACTAGCGGGGGGCCGACTTCGAACACCGGGGAGCTGTTTTTT.

The CDR3 here is CASSQTGVASGYTDTQYF. CDR3 nucleotides: TGTGCCAGCAGCCAAACGGGGGTCGCTAGCGGGTACACAGATACGCAGTATTTT. The V call is TRBV4-2, the J call TRBJ2-3; 8 bases match TRBD2. The germline V gene encodes CDR1 LGHNA and CDR2 YNFKEQ. The CDR3 runs to 18 residues. Trimming took 2 bases from V and 2 from J; bases not matched to a gene: 12.

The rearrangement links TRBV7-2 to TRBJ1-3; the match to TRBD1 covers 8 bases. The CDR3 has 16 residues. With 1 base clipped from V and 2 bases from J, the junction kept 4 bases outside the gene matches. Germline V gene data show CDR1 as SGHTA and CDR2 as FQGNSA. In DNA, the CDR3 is TGTGCCAGCAGCTTAGTGGGGGGACAGGCTGGAAACACCATATATTTT. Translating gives CASSLVGGQAGNTIYF.

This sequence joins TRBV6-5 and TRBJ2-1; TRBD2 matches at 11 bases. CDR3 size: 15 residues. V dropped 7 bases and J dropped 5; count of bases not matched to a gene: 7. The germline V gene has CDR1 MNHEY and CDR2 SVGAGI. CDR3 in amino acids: CASKTGTSGNNEQFF. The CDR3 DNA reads TGTGCCAGCAAGACCGGGACTAGCGGAAACAATGAGCAGTTCTTC.

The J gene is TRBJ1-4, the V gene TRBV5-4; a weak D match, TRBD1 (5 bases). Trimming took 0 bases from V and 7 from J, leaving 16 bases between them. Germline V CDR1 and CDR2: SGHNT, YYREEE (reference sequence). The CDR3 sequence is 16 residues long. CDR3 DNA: TGTGCCAGCAGCTTGGACGGAGGGGCGGTCGGTGAAAAACTGTTTTTT. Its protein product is CASSLDGGAVGEKLFF.

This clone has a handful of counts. CDR3 loop: CASSQNSDYEQYF. CDR3 nucleotides: TGCGCCAGCAGCCAAAATAGCGACTACGAGCAGTACTTC. V usage is TRBV4-1 and J usage is TRBJ2-7; perhaps TRBD2 as D (5 bases). CDR1 and CDR2 (germline): MGHRA, YSYEKL. The ends were cut back, 2 bases at V and 3 bases at J, with 8 bases in the middle. This CDR3 is 13 amino acids long.

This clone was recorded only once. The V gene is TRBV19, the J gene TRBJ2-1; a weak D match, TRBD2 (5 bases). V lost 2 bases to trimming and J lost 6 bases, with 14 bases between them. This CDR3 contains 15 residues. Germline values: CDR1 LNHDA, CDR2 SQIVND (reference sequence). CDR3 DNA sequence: TGTGCCAGTAGTATATCCGCGGGTCCTACCAATGAGCAGTTCTTC. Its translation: CASSISAGPTNEQFF.

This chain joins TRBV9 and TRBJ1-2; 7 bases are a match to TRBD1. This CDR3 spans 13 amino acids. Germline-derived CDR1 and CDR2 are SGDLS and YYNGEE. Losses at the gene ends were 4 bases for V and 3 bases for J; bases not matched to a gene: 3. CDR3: CASSHGTDYGYTF. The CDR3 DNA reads TGTGCCAGCAGCCACGGGACAGACTATGGCTACACCTTC.

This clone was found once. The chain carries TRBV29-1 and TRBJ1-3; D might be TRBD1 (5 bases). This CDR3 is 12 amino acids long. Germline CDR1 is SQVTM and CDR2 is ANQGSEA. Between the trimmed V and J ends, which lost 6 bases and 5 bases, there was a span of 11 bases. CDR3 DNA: TGCAGCGTAGCTGGGGGGAGAAACACCATATATTTT. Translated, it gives CSVAGGRNTIYF.

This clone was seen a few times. Here the CDR3 reads CASSPLTGGYEQYF. The CDR3 bases are TGTGCCAGCTCACCTCTTACAGGGGGCTACGAGCAGTACTTC. The gene calls are TRBV18 and TRBJ2-7; 8 bases agree with TRBD1. Losses at the gene ends were 3 bases for V and 3 bases for J; bases not matched to a gene: 4. CDR1 is KGHSH and CDR2 is LQKENI in the germline V gene. The CDR3 runs 14 residues.